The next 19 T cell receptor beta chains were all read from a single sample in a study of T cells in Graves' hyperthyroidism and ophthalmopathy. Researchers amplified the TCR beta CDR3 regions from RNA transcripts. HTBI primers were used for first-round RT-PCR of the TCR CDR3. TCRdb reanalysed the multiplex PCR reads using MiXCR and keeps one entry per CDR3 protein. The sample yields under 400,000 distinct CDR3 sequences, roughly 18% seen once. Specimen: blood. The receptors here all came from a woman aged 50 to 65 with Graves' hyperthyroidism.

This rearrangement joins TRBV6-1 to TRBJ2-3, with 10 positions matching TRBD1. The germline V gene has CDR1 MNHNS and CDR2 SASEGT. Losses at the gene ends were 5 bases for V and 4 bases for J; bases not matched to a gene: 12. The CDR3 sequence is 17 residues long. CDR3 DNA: TGTGCCAGCAGTTCCGTCCCCGGGACAGGGGTCTCAGATACGCAGTATTTT. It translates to CASSSVPGTGVSDTQYF.

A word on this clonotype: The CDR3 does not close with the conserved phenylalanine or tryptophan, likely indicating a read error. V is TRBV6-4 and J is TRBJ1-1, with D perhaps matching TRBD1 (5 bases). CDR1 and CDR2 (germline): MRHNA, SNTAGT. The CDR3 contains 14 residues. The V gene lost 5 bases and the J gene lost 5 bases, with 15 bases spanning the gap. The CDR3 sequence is CASSYLGGGTEAFL. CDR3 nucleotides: TGTGCCAGCAGTTACTTGGGGGGTGGGACTGAAGCTTTCCTT.

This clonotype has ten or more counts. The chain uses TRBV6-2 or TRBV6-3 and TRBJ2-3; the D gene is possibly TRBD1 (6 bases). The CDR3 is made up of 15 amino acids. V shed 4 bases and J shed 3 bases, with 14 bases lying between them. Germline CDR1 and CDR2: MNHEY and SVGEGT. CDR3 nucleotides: TGTGCCAGCAGTTCAAACAGGGTGTTAACAGATACGCAGTATTTT. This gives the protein CASSSNRVLTDTQYF.

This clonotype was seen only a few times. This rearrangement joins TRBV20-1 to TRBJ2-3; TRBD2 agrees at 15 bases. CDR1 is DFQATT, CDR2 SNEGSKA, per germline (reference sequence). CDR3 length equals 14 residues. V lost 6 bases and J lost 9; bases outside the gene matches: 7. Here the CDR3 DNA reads TGCAGTGCCAATGGACTAGCGGGAGGGTGGACGCAGTATTTT. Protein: CSANGLAGGWTQYF.

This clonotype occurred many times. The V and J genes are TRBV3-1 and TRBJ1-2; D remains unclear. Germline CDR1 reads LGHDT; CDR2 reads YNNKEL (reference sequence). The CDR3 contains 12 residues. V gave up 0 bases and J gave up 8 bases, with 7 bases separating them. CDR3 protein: CASSQDRGGYTF. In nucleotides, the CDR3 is TGTGCCAGCAGCCAAGATCGAGGGGGCTACACCTTC.

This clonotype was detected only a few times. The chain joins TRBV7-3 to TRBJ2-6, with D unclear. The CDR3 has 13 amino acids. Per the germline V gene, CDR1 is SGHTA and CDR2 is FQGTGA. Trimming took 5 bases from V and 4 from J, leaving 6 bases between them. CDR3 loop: CASSPQGANVLTF. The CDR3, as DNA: TGTGCCAGCAGCCCCCAGGGGGCCAACGTCCTGACTTTC.

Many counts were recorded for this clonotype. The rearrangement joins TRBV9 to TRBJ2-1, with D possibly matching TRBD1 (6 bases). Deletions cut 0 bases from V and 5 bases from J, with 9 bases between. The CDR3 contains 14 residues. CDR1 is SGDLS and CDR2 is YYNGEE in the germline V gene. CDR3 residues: CASSVVTGDNEQFF. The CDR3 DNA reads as TGTGCCAGCAGCGTAGTGACAGGCGACAATGAGCAGTTCTTC.

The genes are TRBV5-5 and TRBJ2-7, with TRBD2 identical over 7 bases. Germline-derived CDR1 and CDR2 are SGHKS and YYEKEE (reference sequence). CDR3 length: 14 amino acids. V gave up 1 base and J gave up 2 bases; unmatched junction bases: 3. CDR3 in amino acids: CASSLSSGAYEQYV. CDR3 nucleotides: TGTGCCAGCAGCTTGTCAAGCGGGGCCTACGAGCAGTACGTC.

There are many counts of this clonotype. The CDR3, as DNA: TGTGCCAGCAGTTTTTTGTACGAGCAGTACTTC. Amino acids: CASSFLYEQYF. The chain couples TRBV28 to TRBJ2-7, with no clear D. The CDR3 covers 11 residues. The V end was cut by 3 bases, the J end by 4 bases, with 4 bases between. The germline CDR1 and CDR2 sequences are MDHEN and SYDVKM.

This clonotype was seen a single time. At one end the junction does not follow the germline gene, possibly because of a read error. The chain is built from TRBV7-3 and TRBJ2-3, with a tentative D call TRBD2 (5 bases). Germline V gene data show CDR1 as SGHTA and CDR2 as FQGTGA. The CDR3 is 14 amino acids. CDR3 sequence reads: CAGSEVGLTDTQYF. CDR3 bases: TGTGCCGGCAGCGAAGTTGGACTCACAGATACGCAGTATTTT.

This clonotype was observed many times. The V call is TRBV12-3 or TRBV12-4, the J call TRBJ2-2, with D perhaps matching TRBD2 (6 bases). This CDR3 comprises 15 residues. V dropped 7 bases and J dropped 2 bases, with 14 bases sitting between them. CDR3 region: CASILGSGNTGELFF. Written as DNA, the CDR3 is TGTGCCAGCATCTTGGGTAGCGGTAACACCGGGGAGCTGTTTTTT.

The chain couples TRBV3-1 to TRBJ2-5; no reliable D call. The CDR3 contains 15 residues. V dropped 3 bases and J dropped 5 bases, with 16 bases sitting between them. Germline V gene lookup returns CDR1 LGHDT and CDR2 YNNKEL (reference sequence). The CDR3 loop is CASSQILNPGETQYF. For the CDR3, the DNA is TGTGCCAGCAGCCAGATCCTCAATCCCGGGGAGACCCAGTACTTC.

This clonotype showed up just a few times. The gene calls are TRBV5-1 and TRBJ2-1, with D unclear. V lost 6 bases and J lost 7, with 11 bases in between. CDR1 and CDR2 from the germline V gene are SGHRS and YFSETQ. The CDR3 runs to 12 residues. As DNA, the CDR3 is TGCGCCAGCACGCAAGGAGAAAATGAGCAGTTCTTC. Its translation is CASTQGENEQFF.

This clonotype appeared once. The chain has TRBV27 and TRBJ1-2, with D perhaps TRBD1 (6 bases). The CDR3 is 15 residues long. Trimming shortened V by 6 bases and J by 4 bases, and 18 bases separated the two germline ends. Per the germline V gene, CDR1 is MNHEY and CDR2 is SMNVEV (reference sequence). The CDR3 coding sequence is TGTGCCAGCAGGGCGACTGGACAGCAATCCTATGGCTACACCTTC. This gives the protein CASRATGQQSYGYTF.

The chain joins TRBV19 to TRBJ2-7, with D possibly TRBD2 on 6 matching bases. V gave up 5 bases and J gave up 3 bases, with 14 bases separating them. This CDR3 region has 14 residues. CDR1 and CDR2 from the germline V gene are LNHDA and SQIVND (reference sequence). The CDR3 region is CASSFRGKSYEQYF. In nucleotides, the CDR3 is TGTGCCAGTAGTTTTCGCGGGAAGAGCTACGAGCAGTACTTC.

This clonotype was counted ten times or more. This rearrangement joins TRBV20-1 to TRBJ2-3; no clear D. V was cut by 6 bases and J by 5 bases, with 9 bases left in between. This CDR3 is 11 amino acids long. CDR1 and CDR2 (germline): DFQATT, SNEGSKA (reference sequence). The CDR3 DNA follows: TGCAGTGCGAAGAGAGTAGATACGCAGTATTTT. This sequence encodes CSAKRVDTQYF.

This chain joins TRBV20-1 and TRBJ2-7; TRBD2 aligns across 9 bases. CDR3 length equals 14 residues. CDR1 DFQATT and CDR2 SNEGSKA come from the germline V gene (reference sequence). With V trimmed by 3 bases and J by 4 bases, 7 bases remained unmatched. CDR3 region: CSARKLAGSYEQYF. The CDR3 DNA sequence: TGCAGTGCTAGGAAACTAGCGGGCTCTTACGAGCAGTACTTC.

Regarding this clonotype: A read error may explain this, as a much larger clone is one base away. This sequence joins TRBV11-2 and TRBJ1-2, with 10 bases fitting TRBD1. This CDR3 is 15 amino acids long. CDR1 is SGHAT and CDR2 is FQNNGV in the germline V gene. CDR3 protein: CASSLTDRGPYGCTF. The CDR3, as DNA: TGTGCCAGCAGCCTAACCGACAGGGGGCCATATGGCTGCACCTTC.

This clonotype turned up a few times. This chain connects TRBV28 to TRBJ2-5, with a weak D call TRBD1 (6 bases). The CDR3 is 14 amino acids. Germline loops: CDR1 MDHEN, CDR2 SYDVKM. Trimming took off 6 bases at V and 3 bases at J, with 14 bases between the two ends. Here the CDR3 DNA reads TGTGCCAGCAGGGGAGCAGGGGTGAAAGAGACCCAGTACTTC. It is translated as CASRGAGVKETQYF.